A selection of T cell receptor beta chains follows, all from one sample in a study of kidney transplant recipient with SARS-CoV-2 infection. TCRdb re-called the reads through MiXCR, storing one row per CDR3 protein. The table shows some 220,000 distinct CDR3 sequences, with under 35% occurring only once. Sequenced material: a blood sample, taken at baseline and around day 120 from a kidney transplant recipient. These receptors came from a male patient aged 30 to 40 who had COVID-19 and was a kidney transplant recipient. The graft donor may be the source of some T cells. CDR3s include the opening cysteine and the closing phenylalanine or tryptophan. Fields, in order: clone size, J gene, D gene, V gene, CDR3 protein, CDR3 DNA. D genes are given only for firm matches. Where a row states a size, it is once, few, many or the class of an expanded clone; other rows omit it.

clone_size: many
j_call: TRBJ2-3
d_call: TRBD2
v_call: TRBV6-4
cdr3_aa: CASSDGTSADTQYF
cdr3_nt: TGTGCCAGCAGTGACGGGACTAGCGCAGATACGCAGTATTTT

clone_size: once
j_call: TRBJ1-2
d_call: -
v_call: TRBV5-6
cdr3_aa: CASELNNSRKTYGYTF
cdr3_nt: TGTGCCAGCGAACTTAACAATAGTCGAAAGACCTATGGCTACACCTTC

clone_size: -
j_call: TRBJ1-2
d_call: -
v_call: TRBV20-1
cdr3_aa: CSAFVGHGYTF
cdr3_nt: TGCAGTGCATTTGTTGGACATGGCTACACCTTC

clone_size: -
j_call: TRBJ2-5
d_call: TRBD1
v_call: TRBV19
cdr3_aa: CASSSLQGPQETQYF
cdr3_nt: TGTGCCAGTAGTTCATTACAGGGGCCCCAAGAGACCCAGTACTTC

clone_size: -
j_call: TRBJ2-1
d_call: -
v_call: TRBV1
cdr3_aa: CTSVQGGGSYNEQFF
cdr3_nt: TGCACCAGCGTCCAGGGGGGTGGCTCCTACAATGAGCAGTTCTTC

clone_size: many
j_call: TRBJ1-2
d_call: -
v_call: TRBV25-1
cdr3_aa: CASRVPGISSGHYGYTF
cdr3_nt: TGTGCCAGCAGGGTCCCGGGAATAAGCTCGGGCCACTATGGCTACACCTTC

clone_size: -
j_call: TRBJ2-5
d_call: -
v_call: TRBV19
cdr3_aa: CASSTGIQETQYF
cdr3_nt: TGTGCCAGTAGTACTGGAATCCAAGAGACCCAGTACTTC

clone_size: many
j_call: TRBJ1-1
d_call: -
v_call: TRBV5-6
cdr3_aa: CASSLGDMNTEAFF
cdr3_nt: TGTGCCAGCAGCCTGGGGGATATGAACACTGAAGCTTTCTTT

clone_size: -
j_call: TRBJ2-1
d_call: TRBD2
v_call: TRBV20-1
cdr3_aa: CSGIATSGESNEQFF
cdr3_nt: TGCAGTGGGATAGCGACTAGCGGGGAGAGCAATGAGCAGTTCTTC

clone_size: many
j_call: TRBJ2-2
d_call: -
v_call: TRBV5-1
cdr3_aa: CASSLGQTTGELFF
cdr3_nt: TGCGCCAGCAGCTTGGGACAGACCACCGGGGAGCTGTTTTTT